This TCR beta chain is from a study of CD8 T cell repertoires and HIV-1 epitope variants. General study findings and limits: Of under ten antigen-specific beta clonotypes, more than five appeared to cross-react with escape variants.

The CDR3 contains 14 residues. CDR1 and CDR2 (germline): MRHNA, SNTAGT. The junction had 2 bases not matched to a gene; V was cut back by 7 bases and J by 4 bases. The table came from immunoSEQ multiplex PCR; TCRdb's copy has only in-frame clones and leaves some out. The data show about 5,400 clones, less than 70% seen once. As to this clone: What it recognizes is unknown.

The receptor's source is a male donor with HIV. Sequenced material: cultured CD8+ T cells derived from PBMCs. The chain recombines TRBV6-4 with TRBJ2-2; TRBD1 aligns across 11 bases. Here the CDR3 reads CASTGTGGTGELFF. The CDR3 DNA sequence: TGTGCCAGCACCGGGACAGGGGGCACCGGGGAGCTGTTTTTT.